Below, 24 T cell receptor beta chains from the same sample are listed, as sequenced in a study of blood T cell repertoires in COVID-19. The assay was immunoSEQ multiplex PCR, and TCRdb's table has in-frame clones only and misses some. This repertoire shows 200,000 to 250,000 clones, roughly 94% found once; its top ten account for about 1.3%. Material: peripheral blood. The source of these receptors is a man aged 25-45 years with acute or convalescent COVID-19.

This rearrangement joins TRBV18 to TRBJ2-1; 7 bases agree with TRBD2. J was trimmed by 7 bases and V by 2 bases; bases with no gene match: 11. Germline V gene lookup returns CDR1 KGHSH and CDR2 LQKENI. This CDR3 comprises 16 residues. This chain's CDR3 is CASSPIRGGPGNEQFF. The CDR3 DNA reads as TGTGCCAGCTCACCAATTCGCGGGGGTCCGGGAAATGAGCAGTTCTTC.

This rearrangement joins TRBV13 to TRBJ2-3; D gene uncertain. V dropped 0 bases and J dropped 4 bases, with 8 bases sitting between them. This CDR3 contains 14 residues. The V gene's germline CDR1 is PRHDT and CDR2 FYEKMQ (reference sequence). CDR3 region: CASSLGQASDTQYF. CDR3 bases: TGTGCCAGCAGCTTAGGGCAGGCATCAGATACGCAGTATTTT.

Here the CDR3 DNA reads TGTGCCAGCAGCGTTGGACAGTCCAAAAACATTCAGTACTTC. This codes for CASSVGQSKNIQYF. V and J are TRBV5-4 and TRBJ2-4, with D possibly being TRBD1 (6 bases). Germline-derived CDR1 and CDR2 are SGHNT and YYREEE (reference sequence). The CDR3 is 14 residues long. V gave up 4 bases and J gave up 2 bases, with 10 bases separating them.

This clone was observed once. The rearrangement joins TRBV27 to TRBJ2-1; 7 positions match TRBD2. Unmatched junction bases numbered 9, after V lost 7 bases and J lost 0 bases. Germline CDR1 reads MNHEY; CDR2 reads SMNVEV (reference sequence). The CDR3 is 16 residues long. Here the CDR3 reads CASISSGSISYNEQFF. The CDR3 coding sequence is TGTGCCAGCATCTCTAGCGGTAGCATCTCCTACAATGAGCAGTTCTTC.

The gene calls are TRBV24-1 and TRBJ2-3; the D is unclear. The CDR3 is 14 amino acids. V dropped 5 bases and J dropped 2 bases, with 10 bases sitting between them. Per germline, CDR1 KGHDR and CDR2 SFDVKD. CDR3 region: CATSGARPTDTQYF. For the CDR3, the DNA is TGTGCCACCAGTGGCGCGCGCCCCACAGATACGCAGTATTTT.

CDR3 loop: CASSIGVTGTEAFF. DNA of the CDR3: TGTGCCAGTAGTATTGGGGTCACAGGCACTGAAGCTTTCTTT. The rearrangement joins TRBV19 to TRBJ1-1; D perhaps matches TRBD1 (5 bases). Trimming left V 3 bases short and J 4 bases short, with 12 bases between. The germline CDR1 and CDR2 sequences are LNHDA and SQIVND (reference sequence). The length of the CDR3 is 14 residues.

The V and J genes are TRBV6-2 or TRBV6-3 and TRBJ1-6, with 10 positions matching TRBD1. The V gene end was trimmed by 4 bases and the J gene end by 10 bases; junction bases not matched to a gene: 10. The CDR3 extends over 16 amino acids. Germline values: CDR1 MNHEY, CDR2 SVGEGT. The CDR3 reads CASSSHRQGAASPLHF. The CDR3 DNA reads TGTGCCAGCAGTTCCCACCGACAGGGGGCAGCCTCACCCCTCCACTTT.

The chain recombines TRBV9 with TRBJ2-3, with TRBD2 identical over 11 bases. Per germline, CDR1 SGDLS and CDR2 YYNGEE. V dropped 2 bases and J dropped 3; count of bases not matched to a gene: 5. The CDR3 extends over 16 amino acids. The CDR3 region has the DNA TGTGCCAGCAGCGTTATTAGCGGGGGGGCGACAGATACGCAGTATTTT. It is translated as CASSVISGGATDTQYF.

The genes are TRBV18 and TRBJ1-5; D is unclear. Trimming stripped 3 bases from V and 1 base from J, with 13 bases between. The CDR3 totals 16 residues. The germline CDR1 and CDR2 sequences are KGHSH and LQKENI. CDR3 sequence reads: CASSPKGVYSNQPQHF. In DNA, the CDR3 is TGTGCCAGCTCACCCAAGGGAGTATACAGCAATCAGCCCCAGCATTTT.

Here the CDR3 reads CASSSGARGNNQPQHF. DNA for the CDR3: TGTGCCAGTAGTAGCGGTGCGAGAGGGAACAATCAGCCCCAGCATTTT. V gene TRBV19 combines with J gene TRBJ1-5; D not certain. Trimming shortened V by 4 bases and J by 3 bases, and 16 bases separated the two germline ends. The CDR3 covers 16 residues. The germline V gene encodes CDR1 LNHDA and CDR2 SQIVND (reference sequence).

This clone has just one count. The chain employs TRBV7-3 and TRBJ2-1, with 10 bases identical to TRBD2. V shed 0 bases, J shed 9 bases, and the junction held 5 bases outside the gene matches. In germline, CDR1 is SGHTA, CDR2 FQGTGA. The CDR3 has 15 residues. Written as DNA, the CDR3 is TGTGCCAGCAGCTTAACGAGCGGGGGGGCCGGTGAGCAGTTCTTC. It encodes CASSLTSGGAGEQFF.

The V call is TRBV6-5, the J call TRBJ2-3; 11 nucleotides match TRBD1. With V trimmed by 2 bases and J by 10 bases, 5 bases remained unmatched. This CDR3 spans 14 amino acids. Germline CDR1 and CDR2: MNHEY and SVGAGI. CDR3 nucleotides: TGTGCCAGCAGTTACACAGGACAGGGGGCAGCGCAGTATTTT. The encoded protein is CASSYTGQGAAQYF.

The chain is built from TRBV23-1 and TRBJ1-3; D ambiguous. TRBV23-1 counts as an open reading frame of uncertain function. With 3 bases removed from V and 2 bases from J, the gap between germline ends came to 8 bases. The CDR3 sequence is 14 residues long. The CDR3 nucleotides are TGCGCCAGCAGTCAGGGGAGGACTGGAAACACCATATATTTT. The encoded protein is CASSQGRTGNTIYF.

V usage is TRBV10-3 and J usage is TRBJ2-7; the D gene is possibly TRBD2 (6 bases). The CDR3 spans 13 residues. CDR1 is ENHRY, CDR2 SYGVKD, per germline. V was cut by 6 bases and J by 5 bases, with 14 bases left in between. The CDR3 here is CAIRRQTRDEQYF. CDR3 sequence (DNA): TGTGCCATCAGGCGACAGACTAGGGACGAGCAGTACTTC.

This clone was picked up one time. The J gene is TRBJ2-7, the V gene TRBV28; D is undetermined. Germline CDR1 and CDR2: MDHEN and SYDVKM. V was shortened by 6 bases and J by 3 bases, with 9 bases between the two germline ends. The CDR3 spans 12 residues. CDR3 sequence reads: CASSLTSYEQYF. The CDR3 DNA follows: TGTGCCAGCAGCCTGACAAGCTACGAGCAGTACTTC. Based on the CDR3 plus reference TRBV28 and TRBJ2-7, the full variable domain is DVKVTQSSRYLVKRTGEKVFLECVQDMDHENMFWYRQDPGLGLRLIYFSYDVKMKEKGDIPEGYSVSREKKERFSLILESASTNQTSMYLCASSLTSYEQYFGPGTRLTVT.

CDR3 coding DNA: TGTGCCTGGAGGAAGGGGACTAGGGTCAACGAGCAGTACTTC. Translated, it gives CAWRKGTRVNEQYF. V gene TRBV30 combines with J gene TRBJ2-7; 8 nucleotides match TRBD2. Germline loops: CDR1 GTSNPN, CDR2 SVGIG (reference sequence). Losses at the gene ends were 3 bases for V and 5 bases for J; bases not matched to a gene: 9. The CDR3 has 14 amino acids.

In this sample, this clone turned up once. The chain recombines TRBV19 with TRBJ1-2, with TRBD1 identical over 10 bases. CDR1 and CDR2 (germline): LNHDA, SQIVND (reference sequence). After removal of 2 bases from V and 1 base from J, the junction contained 1 base not matched to a gene. The CDR3 spans 15 residues. Written as DNA, the CDR3 is TGTGCCAGTAGTATACGGACAGGGGGTAACTATGGCTACACCTTC. This codes for CASSIRTGGNYGYTF.

This clone appeared once. This chain connects TRBV6-5 to TRBJ2-1, with TRBD1 matching 7 bases. CDR1 is MNHEY, CDR2 SVGAGI, per germline. The V gene end was trimmed by 2 bases and the J gene end by 3 bases; junction bases not matched to a gene: 4. The CDR3 consists of 15 residues. The CDR3 region is CASSYPNRGYNEQFF. CDR3 DNA sequence: TGTGCCAGCAGTTACCCCAACAGGGGCTACAATGAGCAGTTCTTC.

The chain links TRBV7-9 to TRBJ2-5; no definite D call. With 3 bases removed from V and 5 bases from J, the gap between germline ends came to 4 bases. Germline loops: CDR1 SEHNR, CDR2 FQNEAQ (reference sequence). The CDR3 is 11 residues long. In DNA form, the CDR3 reads TGTGCCAGCAGCTTTTCGGAGACCCAGTACTTC. Protein: CASSFSETQYF.

The chain is built from TRBV28 and TRBJ2-7; TRBD2 matches 12 bases. CDR3 length: 16 residues. CDR1 and CDR2 from the germline V gene are MDHEN and SYDVKM. The V gene end was trimmed by 4 bases and the J gene end by 1 base; junction bases not matched to a gene: 5. Here the CDR3 DNA reads TGTGCCAGCAGTTCCTTGACTAGCGGGAGATCCTACGAGCAGTACTTC. Its translation: CASSSLTSGRSYEQYF.

This clone has only a few counts. The chain uses TRBV28 and TRBJ1-6; D might be TRBD1 (6 bases). The CDR3 totals 14 residues. CDR1 is MDHEN, CDR2 SYDVKM, per germline. Deletions cut 5 bases from V and 4 bases from J, with 9 bases between. In nucleotides, the CDR3 is TGTGCCAGCAGTCTGGACAGATATAATTCACCCCTCCACTTT. Translation: CASSLDRYNSPLHF.

This clone was seen a single time. The chain combines TRBV3-1 (or the pseudogene TRBV3-2) with TRBJ2-2; D is ambiguous. V was clipped by 4 bases and J by 1 base, with 10 bases between them. The CDR3 is 15 residues long. In germline, CDR1 is LGHDT, CDR2 YNNKEL (reference sequence). The CDR3 nucleotides are TGTGCCAGCAGCCGCGAGTACCAGAACACCGGGGAGCTGTTTTTT. Translated, it gives CASSREYQNTGELFF.

The genes are TRBV30 and TRBJ1-6; possible D gene TRBD1, 6 bases. The CDR3 is 14 amino acids. Deletions cut 3 bases from V and 7 bases from J, with 13 bases between. Germline-derived CDR1 and CDR2 are GTSNPN and SVGIG (reference sequence). CDR3 bases: TGTGCCTGGAGGGGAGGGGGATGGAATTCACCCCTCCACTTT. This codes for CAWRGGGWNSPLHF.

This rearrangement joins TRBV28 to TRBJ1-2; D is unclear. The CDR3 length is 13 residues. Trimming left V 6 bases short and J 4 bases short, with 12 bases between. In germline, CDR1 is MDHEN, CDR2 SYDVKM. CDR3 sequence (DNA): TGTGCCAGCAGACTCTCTACCATCTATGGCTACACCTTC. Its translation is CASRLSTIYGYTF.